This TCR beta chain was observed in a study of PD-1 blockade in mismatch repair-deficient tumors (dated by TCRdb to about 2017). Background for the entire study: Between late 2013 and late 2016, more than 75 consecutive patients with 12 mismatch repair-deficient cancer types, all previously treated and progressing, were enrolled in the trial. Deep sequencing of TCR CDR3 regions was used to track tumor-associated T cell clones in peripheral blood of patients responding to PD-1 blockade. On the study overall, not on this receptor specifically: Tumor-resident clones, often undetectable in blood before treatment, expanded rapidly after pembrolizumab and then contracted, generally before radiologic responses.

For each enrolled patient, mismatch repair deficiency was established using either polymerase chain reaction or immunohistochemistry. A few patients who responded to pembrolizumab therapy underwent TCR sequencing. The phase II trial prospectively tested pembrolizumab PD-1 blockade in advanced mismatch repair-deficient cancers regardless of tissue of origin. Peripheral blood T cell samples were gathered serially, both before PD-1 blockade started and at multiple time points afterward. Blood sampling times were expressed in weeks after the first pembrolizumab dose. On this clone: This receptor's antigen is unknown. Base qualities are missing; no much larger clone stands one base away.

Receptors were amplified or captured by the immunoSEQ multiplex PCR assay. The clones in this table, taken by TCRdb from immuneACCESS, are in-frame only. Not every clone is retained; where verified, under half of the shortfall comes from an unresolved V gene, and the cause of the rest is unknown. The sample contains approximately 60,000 clones, around 88% of them found a single time. In total, the top ten clones hold roughly 13% of the sample. V loses 3 bases of germline sequence and J loses 1 base, and the interval between the two ends is 9 bases. Its CDR3 holds 14 amino acids, cysteine through phenylalanine. Just CDR3 DNA is preserved here, 42 bases in frame from base 1. From a lookup of the germline V gene, CDR1 and CDR2 are KGHSH and LQKENI.

Specimen: peripheral blood, collected 52 weeks after starting pembrolizumab. The rearranged chain carries TRBV18 and TRBJ1-1; the D gene cannot be resolved reliably. This receptor was taken from an adult with mismatch repair-deficient cancer. The sequenced DNA is TGTGCCAGCTCACCCCTCCCCTCGAACACTGAAGCTTTCTTT. It translates to CASSPLPSNTEAFF.